These T cell receptor beta chains were read from a single sample in a study of T cell responses to AZD1222 COVID-19 vaccine. Using immunoSEQ multiplex PCR, the repertoire was profiled, and TCRdb retains in-frame clones only, with some absent. Found here are some 120,000 clones, around 90% of them singletons; the top ten hold about 8.3%. Sequencing was performed on peripheral blood, taken on day 0 of AZD1222 vaccination. These receptors came from an adult in good health. Each CDR3 is given with its conserved first and last residue. The D gene is left open where the match is weak. The size entry is marked missing in some rows and otherwise reads once, few, many or a size class.

V gene	D gene	J gene	clone size	CDR3 DNA	CDR3 protein
TRBV7-2	-	TRBJ2-7	-	TGTGCCAGCAGCTCACTTGGCCCCGGGGGAGGGGGGCTGGTGCAGTACTTC	CASSSLGPGGGGLVQYF
TRBV29-1	-	TRBJ2-7	-	TGCAGCGTCCCCGGGACCTCGAGCTCCTACGAGCAGTACTTC	CSVPGTSSSYEQYF
TRBV10-3	-	TRBJ1-3	-	TGTGCCATTTCCTCCGCCTCTGGAAACACCATATATTTT	CAISSASGNTIYF
TRBV30	-	TRBJ1-2	-	TGTGCCTGCCATAGACACAACAGTAACTATGGCTACACCTTC	CACHRHNSNYGYTF
TRBV5-6	-	TRBJ2-5	-	TGTGCCAGCAGCTTGTGGCGAGAAGAGACCCAGTACTTC	CASSLWREETQYF
TRBV19	TRBD1	TRBJ1-1	once	TGTGCCAGTAGTATAGAGGGGACAGCTAACACTGAAGCTTTCTTT	CASSIEGTANTEAFF
TRBV5-1	TRBD2	TRBJ2-7	-	TGCGCCAGCAGCCCGGGGGGGCCTTTGATCTACGAGCAGTACTTC	CASSPGGPLIYEQYF
TRBV6-4	-	TRBJ1-1	-	TGTGCCAGCAGTGACTCGGGAAGGAACACTGAAGCTTTCTTT	CASSDSGRNTEAFF
TRBV21-1	-	TRBJ1-2	once	TGTGCCAGCCGTGGTACAGGGTGTGGCTACACCTTC	CASRGTGCGYTF
TRBV11-2	-	TRBJ1-6	-	TGTGCCAGCAGCTTAGGTATCGCGAGCTCCTATAATTCACCCCTCCACTTT	CASSLGIASSYNSPLHF
TRBV7-9	-	TRBJ1-1	-	TGTGCCAGCAGCCCGGGATCAACGGTGAACACTGAAGCTTTCTTT	CASSPGSTVNTEAFF
TRBV28	TRBD1	TRBJ1-3	-	TGTGCCAGCACTACAGGGGTTGGAAACACCATATATTTT	CASTTGVGNTIYF
TRBV5-1	TRBD1	TRBJ1-4	-	TGCGCCAGCAGCTCCTCCGGGACAGAGAATGAAAAACTGTTTTTT	CASSSSGTENEKLFF
TRBV2	TRBD2	TRBJ2-2	-	TGTGCCAGCAGTAGACTAGCGGGAGCGAACACCGGGGAGCTGTTTTTT	CASSRLAGANTGELFF
TRBV28	TRBD2	TRBJ2-5	-	TGTGCCAGCAGTTCCTATACCCCAATAGCGGGGGGGCCCTCCGGGACCCAGTACTTC	CASSSYTPIAGGPSGTQYF
TRBV19	TRBD2	TRBJ2-2	once	TGTGCCAGTTACGTCTACCCTAGCGGGAGAACCGGGGAGCTGTTTTTT	CASYVYPSGRTGELFF
TRBV24-1	-	TRBJ2-1	-	TGTGCCACCAGTGATGCGGGCGGCCCCGACAATGAGCAGTTCTTC	CATSDAGGPDNEQFF
TRBV30	TRBD2	TRBJ2-3	-	TGTGCCTGGAGTCTCATTAGAATCTTCCGAAGCGGGGGGGCGACAGATACGCAGTATTTT	CAWSLIRIFRSGGATDTQYF
TRBV12-5	-	TRBJ2-5	-	TGTGCTAGTGGTCTCAGGGGGGGAAGCGAGACCCAGTACTTC	CASGLRGGSETQYF
TRBV7-9	TRBD2	TRBJ2-5	-	TGTGCCAGCAGAACAGAGCGGGGTCAAGAGACCCAGTACTTC	CASRTERGQETQYF
TRBV19	-	TRBJ1-1	-	TGTGCCAGTAGTCGTGGCAGGGAGGTGGGAGCTTTCTTT	CASSRGREVGAFF
TRBV7-8	-	TRBJ2-3	-	TGTGCCAGCAGCTCACCTGGGAGGGGGGGCCGAGGCACAGATACGCAGTATTTT	CASSSPGRGGRGTDTQYF
TRBV9	-	TRBJ2-6	-	TGTGCCAGCAGCGTAGCCAGCGGGTCCTCTTCTGAATCTGGGGCCAACGTCCTGACTTTC	CASSVASGSSSESGANVLTF
TRBV2	-	TRBJ1-1	-	TGTGCCAGGGGGTATCCGTATACTGAAGCTTTCTTT	CARGYPYTEAFF
TRBV6-5	-	TRBJ1-4	-	TGTGCCAGCTCCGGGACGGTTAATGAAAAACTGTTTTTT	CASSGTVNEKLFF
TRBV11-3	-	TRBJ1-3	-	TGTGCCAGCAGCTTGAAACCGGGAAACACCATATATTTT	CASSLKPGNTIYF
TRBV7-9	-	TRBJ1-2	-	TGTGCCAGCAGCTTAGCACAAGGCTATGGCTACACCTTC	CASSLAQGYGYTF
TRBV6-5	-	TRBJ2-7	-	TGTGCCAGCAGTTACTTTGCCGAGCAGTACTTC	CASSYFAEQYF
TRBV6-5	-	TRBJ1-5	-	TGTGCCAGCAGTTACGGAAGGGGCAATCAGCCCCAGCATTTT	CASSYGRGNQPQHF
TRBV7-2	-	TRBJ1-3	-	TGTGCCAGCAGCCCTGGCGGGCGGCGCTCTGGAAACACCATATATTTT	CASSPGGRRSGNTIYF
TRBV5-1	TRBD1	TRBJ2-7	-	TGCGCCAGCAGCTCCGCAGGGGGCCCCTCCTACGAGCAGTACTTC	CASSSAGGPSYEQYF
TRBV6-5	-	TRBJ1-2	-	TGTGCCAGCAGTTACTCGTCGGGTGGCTACACCTTC	CASSYSSGGYTF
TRBV18	-	TRBJ2-5	-	TGTGCCAGCTCACCACGTCCCCAAGAGACCCAGTACTTC	CASSPRPQETQYF
TRBV27	TRBD1	TRBJ2-5	-	TGTGCCAGCAGCCGTACCGGGACAGGGGACGAGACCCAGTACTTC	CASSRTGTGDETQYF
TRBV9	TRBD2	TRBJ2-7	-	TGTGCCAGCAGCTCTTCTAGCGGGAGTCGGTACGAGCAGTACTTC	CASSSSSGSRYEQYF
TRBV6-5	-	TRBJ1-1	-	TGTGCCAGCAGGGACAGTCCCCGCACTGAAGCTTTCTTT	CASRDSPRTEAFF
TRBV30	-	TRBJ2-7	-	TGTGCCTGGAGCCGTGACTCCTACGAGCAGTACTTC	CAWSRDSYEQYF
TRBV5-1	-	TRBJ2-6	-	TGCGCCAGCAGCTTGGAGGGAGGTGGGGCCAACGTCCTGACTTTC	CASSLEGGGANVLTF
TRBV29-1	-	TRBJ2-3	-	TGCAGCGTTGAGACCGCAGATACGCAGTATTTT	CSVETADTQYF
TRBV30	-	TRBJ2-7	-	TGTGCCTGGAGACAGGGCTACGAGCAGTACTTC	CAWRQGYEQYF
TRBV29-1	-	TRBJ1-1	-	TGCAGCGTCAGACCGGGGGGCGCCGGTACTGAAGCTTTCTTT	CSVRPGGAGTEAFF
TRBV3-1/TRBV3-2	-	TRBJ2-7	-	TGTGCCAGCAGCCAACTTGGACAGTACGAGCAGTACTTC	CASSQLGQYEQYF
TRBV19	TRBD2	TRBJ2-7	-	TGTGCCAGTAGTCCCCCCGGACTAGTCTTCGAGCAGTACTTC	CASSPPGLVFEQYF
TRBV1	-	TRBJ1-5	few	TGCACCAGCAAGAAGGTCCAAGAGCCCCAGCATTTT	CTSKKVQEPQHF
TRBV5-1	-	TRBJ2-1	-	TGCGCCAGCAGCTTGGTACCCAGGGTGGGCAATGAGCAGTTCTTC	CASSLVPRVGNEQFF
TRBV10-3	-	TRBJ2-7	-	TGTGCCATCAGGGAGGGACAATCCGAGCAGTACTTC	CAIREGQSEQYF
TRBV11-2	-	TRBJ2-7	-	TGTGCCAGCAGCTTAGATCGGGCCTACGAGCAGTACTTC	CASSLDRAYEQYF
TRBV27	-	TRBJ1-2	-	TGTGCCAGCAGTTGGTACACGGACCGTGGCTACACCTTC	CASSWYTDRGYTF
TRBV27	-	TRBJ1-5	once	TGTGCCAGCAGTTTATCAGGGGCCTATCAGCCCCAGCATTTT	CASSLSGAYQPQHF
TRBV7-2	TRBD1	TRBJ2-5	-	TGTGCCAGCAGCCGACAGGGACAAGAGACCCAGTACTTC	CASSRQGQETQYF
TRBV19	-	TRBJ2-7	-	TGTGCCAGTAGTATCTATCGGGGGCCCTCCTACGAGCAGTACTTC	CASSIYRGPSYEQYF
TRBV6-5	-	TRBJ2-3	-	TGTGCCAGCAGTTACCGTCGAACCACAGATACGCAGTATTTT	CASSYRRTTDTQYF
TRBV4-1	TRBD1	TRBJ1-6	-	TGCGCCAGCAGCCAAGTAACGGGGACAGAAAAGCCCTCACCCCTCCACTTT	CASSQVTGTEKPSPLHF
TRBV5-6	-	TRBJ2-5	-	TGTGCCAGCAGCTCCCCCCTGGGGGTCCAAGAGACCCAGTACTTC	CASSSPLGVQETQYF
TRBV19	-	TRBJ1-5	-	TGTGCCAGTAGTGCGACCATGGGCAATCAGCCCCAGCATTTT	CASSATMGNQPQHF